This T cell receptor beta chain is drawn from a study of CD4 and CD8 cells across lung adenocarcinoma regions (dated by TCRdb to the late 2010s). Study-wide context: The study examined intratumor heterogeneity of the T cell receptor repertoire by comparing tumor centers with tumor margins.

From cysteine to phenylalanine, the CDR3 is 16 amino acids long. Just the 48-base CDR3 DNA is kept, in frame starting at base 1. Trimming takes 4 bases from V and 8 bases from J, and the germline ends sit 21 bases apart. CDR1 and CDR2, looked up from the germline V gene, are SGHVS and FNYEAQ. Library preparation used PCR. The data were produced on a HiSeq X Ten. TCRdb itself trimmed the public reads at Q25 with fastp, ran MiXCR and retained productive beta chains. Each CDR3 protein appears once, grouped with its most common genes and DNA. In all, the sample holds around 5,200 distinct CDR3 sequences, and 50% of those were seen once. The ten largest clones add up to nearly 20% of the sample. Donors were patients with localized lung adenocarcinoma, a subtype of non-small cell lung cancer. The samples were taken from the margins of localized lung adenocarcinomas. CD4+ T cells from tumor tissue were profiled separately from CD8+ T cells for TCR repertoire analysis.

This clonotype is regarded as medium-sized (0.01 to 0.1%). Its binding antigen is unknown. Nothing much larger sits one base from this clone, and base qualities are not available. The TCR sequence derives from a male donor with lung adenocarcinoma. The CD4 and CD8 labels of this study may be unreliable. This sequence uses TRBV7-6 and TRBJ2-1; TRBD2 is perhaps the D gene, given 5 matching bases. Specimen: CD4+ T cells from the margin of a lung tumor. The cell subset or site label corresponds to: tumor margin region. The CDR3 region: CASSSILSASAYEQFF. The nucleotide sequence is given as TGTGCCAGCAGCTCGATACTTAGCGCCTCCGCCTATGAGCAGTTCTTC.